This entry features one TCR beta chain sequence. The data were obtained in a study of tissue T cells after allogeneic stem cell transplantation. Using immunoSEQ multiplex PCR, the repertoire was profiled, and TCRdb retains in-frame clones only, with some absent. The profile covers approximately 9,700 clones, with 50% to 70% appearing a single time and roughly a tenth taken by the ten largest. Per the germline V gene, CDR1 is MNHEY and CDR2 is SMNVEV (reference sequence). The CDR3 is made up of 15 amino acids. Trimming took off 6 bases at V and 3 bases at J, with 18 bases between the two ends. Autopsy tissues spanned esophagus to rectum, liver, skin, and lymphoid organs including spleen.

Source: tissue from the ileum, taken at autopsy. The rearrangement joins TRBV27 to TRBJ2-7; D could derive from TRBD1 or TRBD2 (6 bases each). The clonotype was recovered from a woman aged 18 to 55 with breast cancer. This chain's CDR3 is CASSARGALGYEQYF. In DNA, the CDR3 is TGTGCCAGCAGCGCGAGGGGGGCTCTCGGCTACGAGCAGTACTTC.